The source of this T cell receptor beta chain is a study of radiation and T cells in renal cell carcinoma. Time point denoted: blood 4 weeks post-SBRT, at nephrectomy. Treatment here: 15 Gy SBRT to primary tumor, nephrectomy 4 weeks later. Nephrectomy followed 15 Gy stereotactic body radiation by 4 weeks. Serial blood draws occurred at baseline and 2 and 4 weeks post-SBRT. Germline V gives CDR1 SGHRS, CDR2 YFSETQ. The CDR3 loop spans 13 amino acids. The germline V and J ends were trimmed by 4 bases and 7 bases, with 11 bases remaining between them. As for this clone: Its antigen is undetermined.

Sequenced by immunoSEQ multiplex PCR; TCRdb stores in-frame clones only, minus some. Found here are around 170,000 clones, around 89% of them singletons; the top ten hold approximately 10%. Whole-study findings and limits: From baseline, blood top tumor clonotypes peaked at 2 weeks post-radiation. No pretreatment tumor biopsies were available for baseline clonotypes.

The sequence derives from a woman aged 45-65 years with renal cell carcinoma. The chain recombines TRBV5-1 with TRBJ1-4, with D maybe TRBD1 (6 bases). The sample here was blood, taken from a patient whose treatment included radiotherapy and nephrectomy. The CDR3 spells CASSPGRGEKLFF. The CDR3 nucleotides read TGCGCCAGCAGCCCTGGCAGGGGTGAAAAACTGTTTTTT.